The rows below give T cell receptor beta chains drawn from one sample of a study of glioma-infiltrating T cells after dendritic cell vaccination. Libraries were prepared by immunoSEQ multiplex PCR; TCRdb keeps only in-frame clonotypes and omits some of them. The sample contains 90,000 to 100,000 clones, around 80% of which appear only once. The sample was blood, taken before dendritic cell vaccination. The receptors were gathered from a human donor with glioblastoma. CDR3s include the opening cysteine and the closing phenylalanine or tryptophan. Each record gives: V gene, D gene, clone size, J gene, CDR3 DNA, CDR3 protein. A D gene is named only where the DNA matches it firmly. Clone size is shown for a subset of rows, as once, few, many or a class of expanded clone.

v_gene: TRBV30; d_gene: TRBD1; abundance: .; j_gene: TRBJ2-7; CDR3nt: TGTGCCTGGACCCGGACAGGGGGCTACGAGCAGTACTTC; CDR3aa: CAWTRTGGYEQYF
v_gene: TRBV2; d_gene: .; abundance: once; j_gene: TRBJ1-2; CDR3nt: TGTGCCAGCAGTGAACTCAGGGCGGAGGGCTACACCTTC; CDR3aa: CASSELRAEGYTF
v_gene: TRBV7-8; d_gene: .; abundance: .; j_gene: TRBJ2-6; CDR3nt: TGTGCCAGCAGCCGGCGGGGCCAGGGTTACTCTGGGGCCAACGTCCTGACTTTC; CDR3aa: CASSRRGQGYSGANVLTF
v_gene: TRBV6-6; d_gene: TRBD2; abundance: .; j_gene: TRBJ2-5; CDR3nt: TGTGCCAGCAGTTATGGCGGGGGGGCAGAGACCCAGTACTTC; CDR3aa: CASSYGGGAETQYF
v_gene: TRBV9; d_gene: TRBD2; abundance: .; j_gene: TRBJ2-1; CDR3nt: TGTGCCAGCAGCCAACTAGCGGGAGGCGGGATTGAGCAGTTCTTC; CDR3aa: CASSQLAGGGIEQFF
v_gene: TRBV21-1; d_gene: .; abundance: .; j_gene: TRBJ2-4; CDR3nt: TGTGCCAGCACCGGACACGTAGCCAAAAACATTCAGTACTTC; CDR3aa: CASTGHVAKNIQYF
v_gene: TRBV5-1; d_gene: .; abundance: .; j_gene: TRBJ1-1; CDR3nt: TGCGCCAGCAGCTTGGTTAGCCACGGGACTGAAGCTTTCTTT; CDR3aa: CASSLVSHGTEAFF
v_gene: TRBV4-1; d_gene: .; abundance: once; j_gene: TRBJ2-7; CDR3nt: TGCGCCAGCAGCCAAGCTTGGTTTGGGCCAGGCATCTACGAGCAGTACTTC; CDR3aa: CASSQAWFGPGIYEQYF
v_gene: TRBV9; d_gene: TRBD2; abundance: .; j_gene: TRBJ2-3; CDR3nt: TGTGCCAGCAGCGTAGGAACTAGCGGGGGAGATACGCAGTATTTT; CDR3aa: CASSVGTSGGDTQYF
v_gene: TRBV30; d_gene: TRBD1; abundance: .; j_gene: TRBJ1-5; CDR3nt: TGTGCCTGGAGTGTACAACAGGGGCCCCATCAGCCCCAGCATTTT; CDR3aa: CAWSVQQGPHQPQHF
v_gene: TRBV5-1; d_gene: .; abundance: .; j_gene: TRBJ1-6; CDR3nt: TGCGCCAGCAGCTTGGTGTCGGGGGGGTGGAATTCACCCCTCCACTTT; CDR3aa: CASSLVSGGWNSPLHF
v_gene: TRBV5-1; d_gene: .; abundance: .; j_gene: TRBJ1-1; CDR3nt: TGCGCCAGCGAGCTTTCAGGGGCGGGCACTGAAGCTTTCTTT; CDR3aa: CASELSGAGTEAFF
v_gene: TRBV19; d_gene: TRBD1; abundance: .; j_gene: TRBJ1-2; CDR3nt: TGTGCCAGTAGTAGAGCCGGGACAGGGTCATATGGCTACACCTTC; CDR3aa: CASSRAGTGSYGYTF
v_gene: TRBV5-1; d_gene: .; abundance: .; j_gene: TRBJ2-6; CDR3nt: TGCGCCAGCAGCTTGTGGACAGTTTCTGGGGCCAACGTCCTGACTTTC; CDR3aa: CASSLWTVSGANVLTF
v_gene: TRBV20-1; d_gene: TRBD2; abundance: .; j_gene: TRBJ2-1; CDR3nt: TGCAGTGCTGGGACTACCTATGAGCAGTTCTTC; CDR3aa: CSAGTTYEQFF
v_gene: TRBV5-1; d_gene: TRBD1; abundance: .; j_gene: TRBJ2-7; CDR3nt: TGCGCCAGCAGCCCCAACCCTGACAGGGACGAGCAGTACTTC; CDR3aa: CASSPNPDRDEQYF
v_gene: TRBV5-1; d_gene: .; abundance: few; j_gene: TRBJ1-6; CDR3nt: TGCGCCAGCAGAGCAGGCTCCTATAATTCACCCCTCCACTTT; CDR3aa: CASRAGSYNSPLHF
v_gene: TRBV6-1; d_gene: .; abundance: .; j_gene: TRBJ1-1; CDR3nt: TGTGCCAGCAGTGAACTAAGTGAAGCTTTCTTT; CDR3aa: CASSELSEAFF
v_gene: TRBV29-1; d_gene: TRBD1; abundance: .; j_gene: TRBJ1-1; CDR3nt: TGCAGCGCTGCGACAGGGGGGAACACTGAAGCTTTCTTT; CDR3aa: CSAATGGNTEAFF
v_gene: TRBV2; d_gene: TRBD2; abundance: .; j_gene: TRBJ2-1; CDR3nt: TGTGCCAGCAGTGAATTCCAAAGCGGGGGGTTCTACAATGAGCAGTTCTTC; CDR3aa: CASSEFQSGGFYNEQFF
v_gene: TRBV6-6; d_gene: .; abundance: .; j_gene: TRBJ1-1; CDR3nt: TGTGCCAGCAAACAGAACACTGAAGCTTTCTTT; CDR3aa: CASKQNTEAFF
v_gene: TRBV29-1; d_gene: .; abundance: .; j_gene: TRBJ1-2; CDR3nt: TGCAGCGTTGGGGTTTTAGAGGACTATGGCTACACCTTC; CDR3aa: CSVGVLEDYGYTF
v_gene: TRBV6-5; d_gene: .; abundance: .; j_gene: TRBJ1-1; CDR3nt: TGTGCCAGCAGTTCCGGTTGGTTGAACACTGAAGCTTTCTTT; CDR3aa: CASSSGWLNTEAFF
v_gene: TRBV5-4; d_gene: TRBD2; abundance: .; j_gene: TRBJ2-5; CDR3nt: TGTGCCAGCAGCACTACCGGGACTAGCTTTAAGACCCAGTACTTC; CDR3aa: CASSTTGTSFKTQYF
v_gene: TRBV5-8; d_gene: TRBD2; abundance: .; j_gene: TRBJ2-5; CDR3nt: TGTGCCAGCAGCCCAGGCCGACTAGCGGGGGGTCAAGAGACCCAGTACTTC; CDR3aa: CASSPGRLAGGQETQYF
v_gene: TRBV4-2; d_gene: .; abundance: once; j_gene: TRBJ2-1; CDR3nt: TGTGCCAGCAGCCAAGATAACAGGAACGAGCAGTTCTTC; CDR3aa: CASSQDNRNEQFF
v_gene: TRBV19; d_gene: TRBD1; abundance: .; j_gene: TRBJ1-6; CDR3nt: TGTGCCAGCCGACAGGGAAGGGTTATCAATTCACCCCTCCACTTT; CDR3aa: CASRQGRVINSPLHF
v_gene: TRBV19; d_gene: .; abundance: .; j_gene: TRBJ1-6; CDR3nt: TGTGCCAGTAGTAGTGACAGCAGTAATTCACCCCTCCACTTT; CDR3aa: CASSSDSSNSPLHF
v_gene: TRBV5-1; d_gene: .; abundance: .; j_gene: TRBJ2-6; CDR3nt: TGCGCCAGCAGCTCCAGGTCGAGCTCTGGGGCCAACGTCCTGACTTTC; CDR3aa: CASSSRSSSGANVLTF
v_gene: TRBV30; d_gene: .; abundance: .; j_gene: TRBJ1-1; CDR3nt: TGTGCCTGGAGGACCCAGGGGAACACTGAAGCTTTCTTT; CDR3aa: CAWRTQGNTEAFF
v_gene: TRBV27; d_gene: TRBD1; abundance: .; j_gene: TRBJ1-2; CDR3nt: TGTGCCAGCAGTCCCAGAACGGGACAGGGATTCTATGGCTACACCTTC; CDR3aa: CASSPRTGQGFYGYTF
v_gene: TRBV9; d_gene: .; abundance: once; j_gene: TRBJ1-2; CDR3nt: TGTGCCAGCAGCGTAGACTCGGCGGCTAACTATGGCTACACCTTC; CDR3aa: CASSVDSAANYGYTF
v_gene: TRBV7-9; d_gene: .; abundance: .; j_gene: TRBJ2-2; CDR3nt: TGTGCCAGCAGTCCTAGATTGAACACCGGGGAGCTGTTTTTT; CDR3aa: CASSPRLNTGELFF
v_gene: TRBV6-6; d_gene: TRBD2; abundance: .; j_gene: TRBJ2-7; CDR3nt: TGTGCCAGCAAAAAGGGAGGGAACCAGTACGAGCAGTACTTC; CDR3aa: CASKKGGNQYEQYF
v_gene: TRBV30; d_gene: TRBD2; abundance: .; j_gene: TRBJ2-1; CDR3nt: TGTGCCTGGACCTGGGGCCTAGCGGTGGGGCAGCAGTTCTTC; CDR3aa: CAWTWGLAVGQQFF
v_gene: TRBV6-5; d_gene: .; abundance: .; j_gene: TRBJ1-4; CDR3nt: TGTGCCAGCAGTTACCGGCAGGGAAATGAAAAACTGTTTTTT; CDR3aa: CASSYRQGNEKLFF
v_gene: TRBV19; d_gene: .; abundance: .; j_gene: TRBJ2-3; CDR3nt: TGTGCCAGTAGTAGGGGGCCGGATACGCAGTATTTT; CDR3aa: CASSRGPDTQYF
v_gene: TRBV5-6; d_gene: .; abundance: few; j_gene: TRBJ2-2; CDR3nt: TGTGCCAGCAGCTTTATACAGATGAACACCGGGGAGCTGTTTTTT; CDR3aa: CASSFIQMNTGELFF
v_gene: TRBV6-6; d_gene: TRBD1; abundance: .; j_gene: TRBJ1-1; CDR3nt: TGTGCCAGCAGTTACGACAGGGGGGACACTGAAGCTTTCTTT; CDR3aa: CASSYDRGDTEAFF
v_gene: TRBV7-9; d_gene: .; abundance: .; j_gene: TRBJ2-1; CDR3nt: TGTGCCAGCAGCTTAGTTCAGGGCTCCTACAATGAGCAGTTCTTC; CDR3aa: CASSLVQGSYNEQFF
v_gene: TRBV5-6; d_gene: .; abundance: .; j_gene: TRBJ2-3; CDR3nt: TGTGCCAGCAGCCCAGGTAGAGCAGATACGCAGTATTTT; CDR3aa: CASSPGRADTQYF
v_gene: TRBV7-3; d_gene: .; abundance: .; j_gene: TRBJ2-1; CDR3nt: TGTGCCAGCAGCCATTCGACTAATGAGCAGTTCTTC; CDR3aa: CASSHSTNEQFF
v_gene: TRBV25-1; d_gene: TRBD1; abundance: .; j_gene: TRBJ1-2; CDR3nt: TGTGCCAGCAGTGAGCAGGGGGCGACGGTTCTTGGCTACACCTTC; CDR3aa: CASSEQGATVLGYTF
v_gene: TRBV21-1; d_gene: .; abundance: .; j_gene: TRBJ1-4; CDR3nt: TGTGCCACCCAGGCACCCGGGACAGGGCTAGGGGAAAAACTGTTTTTT; CDR3aa: CATQAPGTGLGEKLFF
v_gene: TRBV27; d_gene: .; abundance: .; j_gene: TRBJ1-1; CDR3nt: TGTGCCAGCAGGAACCCTACAGGGTTGAACACTGAAGCTTTCTTT; CDR3aa: CASRNPTGLNTEAFF
v_gene: TRBV5-4; d_gene: .; abundance: .; j_gene: TRBJ2-1; CDR3nt: TGTGCCAGCAGCTTGGAGTGGGGGGGCGCTTCCTACAATGAGCAGTTCTTC; CDR3aa: CASSLEWGGASYNEQFF
v_gene: TRBV9; d_gene: .; abundance: .; j_gene: TRBJ2-6; CDR3nt: TGTGCCAGCAGCGTCAACTCTGGGGCCAACGTCCTGACTTTC; CDR3aa: CASSVNSGANVLTF
v_gene: TRBV19; d_gene: .; abundance: .; j_gene: TRBJ1-3; CDR3nt: TGTGCCACTACACAGCTCCCACGCTCTGGAAACACCATATATTTT; CDR3aa: CATTQLPRSGNTIYF